Presented here are 29 T cell receptor beta chains from one specimen sequenced in a study of Graves' ophthalmopathy and Graves' hyperthyroidism. Beta-chain TCR CDR3 regions were amplified from RNA transcripts. RT-PCR in the first round used HTBI primers; a second-round multiplex PCR followed. Via MiXCR, TCRdb re-called the multiplex PCR reads, giving one row per CDR3 protein. The repertoire holds 680,000 or so distinct CDR3 sequences, with around a fifth as singletons. The sequenced material came from peripheral blood. The receptors originated from a young woman with stable Graves' hyperthyroidism. Some clones in this sample may be carry-over from other donors' samples.

The rearrangement joins TRBV12-5 to TRBJ2-7; TRBD2 is a possible D gene (6 bases). The CDR3 has 14 residues. Trimming cost V 0 bases and J 4 bases, with 10 bases left between them. The germline gives CDR1 LGHNT, CDR2 FRNRAP. This CDR3 is CASGLVGLPYEQYF. The CDR3 DNA reads as TGTGCTAGTGGTTTGGTGGGACTTCCGTACGAGCAGTACTTC. Complete variable domain (other parts from reference TRBV12-5 and TRBJ2-7): DARVTQTPRHKVTEMGQEVTMRCQPILGHNTVFWYRQTMMQGLELLAYFRNRAPLDDSGMPKDRFSAEMPDATLATLKIQPSEPRDSAVYFCASGLVGLPYEQYFGPGTRLTVT.

This clonotype was found many times. The chain employs TRBV16 and TRBJ1-5; no definite D call. The CDR3 is made up of 15 amino acids. V was pared by 2 bases and J by 0 bases, with 8 bases between. Germline V gene lookup returns CDR1 KGHSY and CDR2 FQNENV. CDR3 DNA: TGTGCCAGCAGCCAAACGACTTTTAGCAATCAGCCCCAGCATTTT. Translated: CASSQTTFSNQPQHF.

The chain joins TRBV30 to TRBJ2-2; D unclear. Trimming pared 3 bases from V and 0 bases from J, leaving 11 bases between. The CDR3 extends over 15 amino acids. Germline loops: CDR1 GTSNPN, CDR2 SVGIG (reference sequence). The CDR3 region has the DNA TGTGCCTGGAGCGCTGAAGGCTCGAACACCGGGGAGCTGTTTTTT. Translating gives CAWSAEGSNTGELFF.

The chain links TRBV6-2 or TRBV6-3 to TRBJ2-7, with TRBD2 as a possible D gene (5 bases). CDR3 length: 14 amino acids. The ends were cut back, 2 bases at V and 9 bases at J, with 17 bases in the middle. Germline V gene sequence: CDR1 MNHEY, CDR2 SVGEGT. Here the CDR3 reads CASSYREPLSGQYF. Here the CDR3 DNA reads TGTGCCAGCAGTTACCGGGAACCTCTATCTGGGCAGTACTTC.

This clonotype was observed at least ten times. The J gene is TRBJ1-1, the V gene TRBV6-5, with D hard to call. The CDR3 length is 15 residues. The V and J ends lost 6 bases and 5 bases respectively, with 19 bases between them. Germline V CDR1 and CDR2: MNHEY, SVGAGI. In DNA form, the CDR3 reads TGTGCCAGCAGCCACTCTTGGGATTCGGGAACTGAAGCTTTCTTT. Its protein is CASSHSWDSGTEAFF.

Notes on this clonotype: Likely a read error: the CDR3 ends without its conserved phenylalanine or tryptophan. The chain employs TRBV2 and TRBJ1-5; the D is unclear. CDR1 and CDR2 from the germline V gene are SNHLY and FYNNEI. The CDR3 spans 13 residues. The CDR3 bases are TGTGCCAGCAGCGAAGCGCGGGGACAGCCCCAGCATTAT. Its protein is CASSEARGQPQHY.

The V gene is TRBV5-1, the J gene TRBJ2-7; the match to TRBD2 covers 7 bases. Germline loops: CDR1 SGHRS, CDR2 YFSETQ. With 2 bases clipped from V and 2 bases from J, the junction kept 10 bases outside the gene matches. CDR3 length: 16 amino acids. The CDR3 spells CASSFGGSGGAYEQYF. DNA of the CDR3: TGCGCCAGCAGCTTCGGGGGGAGCGGAGGGGCCTACGAGCAGTACTTC.

This clonotype was counted at least ten times. The genes are TRBV6-1 and TRBJ2-5, with D uncertain. Trimming pared 6 bases from V and 5 bases from J, leaving 13 bases between. The V gene's germline CDR1 is MNHNS and CDR2 SASEGT. This CDR3 has 13 amino acids. The CDR3 sequence: CASSSYRFETQYF. CDR3 nucleotide sequence: TGTGCCAGCAGCTCGTATCGATTTGAGACCCAGTACTTC.

This chain links TRBV4-2 with TRBJ2-4; D gene uncertain. Trimming stripped 0 bases from V and 6 bases from J, with 12 bases between. The CDR3 has 15 amino acids. Germline CDR1 reads LGHNA; CDR2 reads YNFKEQ. The CDR3 sequence: CASSQDIAALNIQYF. CDR3 bases: TGTGCCAGCAGCCAAGATATCGCGGCTTTAAACATTCAGTACTTC.

This clonotype was observed many times. The chain combines TRBV7-8 with TRBJ2-1; 8 bases line up with TRBD2. The length of the CDR3 is 16 residues. Germline loops: CDR1 SGHVS, CDR2 FQNEAQ. J gave up 5 bases and V 0 bases, and 6 bases lay outside the gene matches. CDR3 in DNA: TGTGCCAGCAGCTTAGCAGGGCGGGAGGCCCACAATGAGCAGTTCTTC. Protein sequence: CASSLAGREAHNEQFF.

This clonotype has a count of ten or more. The J gene is TRBJ2-7, the V gene TRBV9, with 9 bases that match TRBD1. CDR1 and CDR2 from the germline V gene are SGDLS and YYNGEE. The CDR3 length is 16 residues. The J segment lost 1 base and the V segment lost 5 bases, leaving 10 bases of the junction unmatched. The CDR3 sequence is CASSDNRDRVSYEQYF. For the CDR3, the DNA is TGTGCCAGCAGTGACAACCGGGACAGGGTGTCCTACGAGCAGTACTTC.

This clonotype came up many times. The junction differs from germline at one of its ends, possibly a read error. V is TRBV12-3 or TRBV12-4 and J is TRBJ1-2; no clear D. This CDR3 is built from 13 residues. As DNA, the CDR3 is TGTGCCAGCAGCTTCGACGGTAACCATGGCTACACCTTC. This gives the protein CASSFDGNHGYTF.

Note on this clonotype: The junction differs from germline at one of its ends, possibly a read error. This rearrangement joins TRBV24-1 to TRBJ1-1; a weak D match, TRBD1 (5 bases). CDR3 length: 15 amino acids. Per germline, CDR1 KGHDR and CDR2 SFDVKD. This CDR3 reads CATSDSRRGNTGAFF. The CDR3 bases are TGTGCCACCAGTGACTCGAGACGGGGGAACACTGGAGCTTTCTTT.

This clonotype was seen repeatedly, ten times or more. The chain carries TRBV6-2 or TRBV6-3 and TRBJ1-6; D gene ambiguous. CDR3 length equals 15 residues. Per germline, CDR1 MNHEY and CDR2 SVGEGT. V lost 5 bases and J lost 8, with 16 bases in between. The CDR3 sequence is CASSPHGRGDSPLHF. In DNA form, the CDR3 reads TGTGCCAGCAGTCCCCATGGACGTGGGGATTCACCCCTCCACTTT.

This clonotype was picked up many times. The rearrangement uses TRBV20-1 and TRBJ2-5, with 9 bases identical to TRBD2. The V gene end was trimmed by 4 bases and the J gene end by 5 bases; junction bases not matched to a gene: 8. CDR3 size: 14 residues. Germline V gene sequence: CDR1 DFQATT, CDR2 SNEGSKA (reference sequence). CDR3 sequence reads: CSAMGGGAGETQYF. As DNA, the CDR3 is TGCAGTGCTATGGGCGGGGGGGCCGGTGAGACCCAGTACTTC.

This rearrangement joins TRBV6-1 to TRBJ1-3; D may be TRBD1 (5 bases). The length of the CDR3 is 16 residues. CDR1 and CDR2 from the germline V gene are MNHNS and SASEGT. V was shortened by 0 bases and J by 2 bases, with 11 bases between the two germline ends. CDR3 loop: CASSEAERGPGNTIYF. In DNA form, the CDR3 reads TGTGCCAGCAGTGAAGCGGAGAGGGGACCTGGAAACACCATATATTTT.

The chain couples TRBV2 to TRBJ1-5, with 7 bases aligning to TRBD1. V trimming: 7 bases; J trimming: 3 bases; junction bases outside the gene matches: 9. Germline loops: CDR1 SNHLY, CDR2 FYNNEI. CDR3 length equals 15 residues. The CDR3 DNA reads as TGTGCCAGCACTGCGGGCAGGGGGATCAATCAGCCCCAGCATTTT. Its translation: CASTAGRGINQPQHF.

The rearrangement links TRBV25-1 to TRBJ1-1, with D perhaps matching TRBD1 (5 bases). The germline gives CDR1 MGHDK, CDR2 SYGVNS. The CDR3 loop spans 16 amino acids. V lost 3 bases to trimming and J lost 4 bases, with 18 bases between them. The CDR3: CASSEPKKDGGTEAFF. The DNA for the CDR3 is TGTGCCAGCAGTGAGCCCAAGAAGGACGGGGGCACTGAAGCTTTCTTT.

Worth noting for this clonotype: A much larger clone lies one base from this, so it may be a read error. The chain links TRBV28 to TRBJ1-5; a possible D gene is TRBD1 (5 bases). The CDR3 length is 14 residues. Germline values: CDR1 MDHEN, CDR2 SYDVKM. CDR3 nucleotides: TGTGCCAGCAGCTGGGGGGGGTTGAATCAGCCCCAGCAGTTT. Amino acid sequence: CASSWGGLNQPQQF.

J is TRBJ1-2 and V is TRBV20-1; 9 bases align to TRBD1. From germline, CDR1 is DFQATT and CDR2 SNEGSKA (reference sequence). J lost 3 bases, V lost 6 bases, and 5 bases had no gene match. CDR3 length equals 13 residues. The CDR3: CSAIQGADYGYTF. CDR3 DNA: TGCAGTGCCATACAGGGGGCAGACTATGGCTACACCTTC.

This chain uses TRBV6-1 with TRBJ2-7; 11 bases agree with TRBD2. Germline V gene data show CDR1 as MNHNS and CDR2 as SASEGT. The CDR3 has 16 residues. The V and J ends lost 7 bases and 7 bases, in that order; junction bases with no gene match: 15. CDR3: CASTTGTSGSGLEQYF. The DNA of the CDR3 is TGTGCCAGCACCACTGGGACTAGCGGATCGGGTCTGGAGCAGTACTTC.

This clonotype occurred a few times. This rearrangement joins TRBV7-9 to TRBJ2-7; a possible D gene is TRBD1 (6 bases). This CDR3 has 15 amino acids. V dropped 5 bases and J dropped 6 bases, with 20 bases sitting between them. Germline V gene sequence: CDR1 SEHNR, CDR2 FQNEAQ (reference sequence). The CDR3 reads CASSQGPPRGFEQYF. CDR3 coding DNA: TGTGCCAGCAGCCAGGGGCCGCCAAGGGGATTCGAGCAGTACTTC.

The V call is TRBV12-5, the J call TRBJ2-1; D not resolved. The length of the CDR3 is 11 residues. Germline CDR1 reads LGHNT; CDR2 reads FRNRAP. Trimming took off 3 bases at V and 7 bases at J, with 4 bases between the two ends. The CDR3 DNA reads TGTGCTAGTGGTTTTCGGAATGAGCAGTTCTTC. It codes for CASGFRNEQFF.

The chain carries TRBV3-1 and TRBJ1-1; D not resolved. The CDR3 sequence is 15 residues long. Germline-derived CDR1 and CDR2 are LGHDT and YNNKEL (reference sequence). With 4 bases removed from V and 0 bases from J, the gap between germline ends came to 12 bases. The DNA of the CDR3 is TGTGCCAGCAGCCCAACCCCACGGATGAACACTGAAGCTTTCTTT. Translated, it gives CASSPTPRMNTEAFF. Combining the CDR3 with reference TRBV3-1 and TRBJ1-1 gives the whole variable domain DTAVSQTPKYLVTQMGNDKSIKCEQNLGHDTMYWYKQDSKKFLKIMFSYNNKELIINETVPNRFSPKSPDKAHLNLHINSLELGDSAVYFCASSPTPRMNTEAFFGQGTRLTVV.

This clonotype was seen ten or more times. The chain recombines TRBV11-2 with TRBJ2-7, with D possibly matching TRBD1 (5 bases). V dropped 1 base and J dropped 6 bases, with 10 bases sitting between them. Germline V CDR1 and CDR2: SGHAT, FQNNGV. The CDR3 is 13 residues long. The CDR3 region is CASSLGVGVEQYF. For the CDR3, the DNA is TGTGCCAGCAGCTTAGGCGTAGGGGTCGAGCAGTACTTC.

This clonotype was counted many times. The rearrangement uses TRBV11-2 and TRBJ2-7, with D perhaps TRBD1 or TRBD2 (5 bases each). Trimming left V 6 bases short and J 3 bases short, with 18 bases between. There are 15 residues in the CDR3. Germline loops: CDR1 SGHAT, CDR2 FQNNGV. CDR3 region: CASRSPGTGYYEQYF. The CDR3 DNA sequence: TGTGCCAGCAGATCTCCCGGGACCGGGTACTACGAGCAGTACTTC.

This sequence joins TRBV6-1 and TRBJ2-7; D is possibly TRBD1 or TRBD2 (5 bases each). This CDR3 comprises 13 residues. Germline V lookup: CDR1 MNHNS, CDR2 SASEGT. Trimming removed 3 bases at V and 3 bases at J, with 9 bases between. The CDR3 loop is CASSEGRVYEQYF. CDR3 in DNA: TGTGCCAGCAGTGAGGGACGGGTCTACGAGCAGTACTTC.

This clonotype was seen more than once but under ten times. The chain recombines TRBV3-1 with TRBJ1-6, with no clear D. Deletions cut 3 bases from V and 10 bases from J, with 10 bases between. This CDR3 has 13 amino acids. Germline assignment: CDR1 LGHDT and CDR2 YNNKEL (reference sequence). DNA for the CDR3: TGTGCCAGCAGCCAGGGTGACCGGTCACCCCTCCACTTT. It encodes CASSQGDRSPLHF.

This clonotype showed up many times. The chain joins TRBV19 to TRBJ1-5, with TRBD1 matching over 9 bases. The CDR3 has 14 residues. Germline V lookup: CDR1 LNHDA, CDR2 SQIVND (reference sequence). Unmatched junction bases numbered 4, after V lost 8 bases and J lost 2 bases. The CDR3 coding sequence is TGTGCCAGTGGGACAGGGTTTCGCAATCAGCCCCAGCATTTT. As protein: CASGTGFRNQPQHF.